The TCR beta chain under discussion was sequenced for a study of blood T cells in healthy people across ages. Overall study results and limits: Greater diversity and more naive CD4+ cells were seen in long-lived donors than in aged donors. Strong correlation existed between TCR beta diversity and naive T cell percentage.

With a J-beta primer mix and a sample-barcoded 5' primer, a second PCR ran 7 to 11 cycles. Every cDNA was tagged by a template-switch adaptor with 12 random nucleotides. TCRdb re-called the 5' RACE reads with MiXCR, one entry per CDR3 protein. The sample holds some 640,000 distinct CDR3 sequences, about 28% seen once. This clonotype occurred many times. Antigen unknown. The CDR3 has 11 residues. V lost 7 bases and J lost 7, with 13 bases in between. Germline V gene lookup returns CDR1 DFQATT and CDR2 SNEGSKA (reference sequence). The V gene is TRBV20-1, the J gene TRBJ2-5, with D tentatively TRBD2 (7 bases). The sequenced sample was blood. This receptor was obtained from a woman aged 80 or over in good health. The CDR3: CSGRGGRTQYF. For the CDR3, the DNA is TGCAGTGGAAGGGGGGGGAGGACCCAGTACTTC.